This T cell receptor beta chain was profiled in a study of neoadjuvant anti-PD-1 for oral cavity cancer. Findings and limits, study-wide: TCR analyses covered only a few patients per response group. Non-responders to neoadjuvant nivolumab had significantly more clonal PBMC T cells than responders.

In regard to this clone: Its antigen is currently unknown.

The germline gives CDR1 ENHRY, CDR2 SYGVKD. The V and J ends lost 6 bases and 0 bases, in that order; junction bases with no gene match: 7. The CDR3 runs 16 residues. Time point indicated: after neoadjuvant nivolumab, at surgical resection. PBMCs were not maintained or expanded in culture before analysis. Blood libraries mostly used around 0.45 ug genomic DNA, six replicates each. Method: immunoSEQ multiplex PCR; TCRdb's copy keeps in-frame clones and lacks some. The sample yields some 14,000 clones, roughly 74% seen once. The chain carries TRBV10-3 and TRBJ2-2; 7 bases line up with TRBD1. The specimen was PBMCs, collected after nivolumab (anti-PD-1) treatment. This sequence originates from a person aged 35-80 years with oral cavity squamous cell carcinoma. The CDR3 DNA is TGTGCCATCAGCGGTCCGGGACAGTCGAACACCGGGGAGCTGTTTTTT. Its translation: CAISGPGQSNTGELFF.